What follows is one T cell receptor beta chain and its context. The target antigen is unknown. Treatment indicated: oral pan-JAK inhibitor, 5-10 mg twice daily. The sample is drawn from a study of CD8+ T cells in alopecia areata. Study-wide background: Treated patients swallowed 5 to 10 mg of oral tofacitinib twice daily.

The authors extracted RNA and reverse transcribed it into cDNA as the sequencing template. Profiled with immunoSEQ multiplex PCR; TCRdb holds only in-frame clones, not every one. In the table there are about 190,000 clones, 50% to 70% of which are singletons. The germline CDR1 and CDR2 sequences are SQVTM and ANQGSEA. The CDR3 runs 12 residues. V lost 3 bases, J lost 3 bases, and 8 bases lay in between. Whole-study results and caveats: Numerous clones, expanded in lesions, remained in scalp and blood during tofacitinib. Whether baseline CD8+ expansion is linked to response remains uncertain, given a single nonresponder.

The clonotype was recovered from a human donor with alopecia areata. The V call is TRBV29-1, the J call TRBJ1-2, with D possibly TRBD1 on 5 matching bases. Here the sequenced sample was CD4+ T cells sorted from blood, taken around week 49, from a patient treated with tofacitinib. CDR3 region: CSVDDSYYGYTF. The CDR3 nucleotides are TGCAGCGTTGACGACAGTTACTATGGCTACACCTTC.